Following are 30 T cell receptor beta chains from one sample sequenced in a study of regulatory T cells in long-lasting Graves disease (TCRdb year 2021). The time point label here, explained by the study, means: newly diagnosed GD, antithyroid drugs for less than 3 months. RNA was extracted from PBMCs in TRIzol for both TCR sequencing and RNA sequencing. Library preparation employed multiplex PCR. Sequencing was performed on an Illumina HiSeq 4000. iRepertoire HTBI primers and Arm-PCR amplification of CDR3 regions were used to construct TCR beta libraries. TCRdb trimmed public reads at Q25 via fastp, called clones via MiXCR and kept in-frame beta chains. Entries are consolidated by CDR3 protein sequence, retaining the most common genes and DNA. For this sample there are approximately 400,000 distinct CDR3 sequences; about 15% appear just once. The ten largest clones capture 16% of the sample. This sample also appeared in a second study, on T cells in Graves' hyperthyroidism and ophthalmopathy.

The sample was peripheral blood mononuclear cells (PBMCs), taken at new diagnosis, from a patient treated with antithyroid drugs. The receptor set was obtained from a woman under 40 with Graves disease. Donor details come from another sample of the same person, matched by shared clones.

The genes are TRBV25-1 and TRBJ2-1; tentative D call: TRBD1 (6 bases). CDR1 is MGHDK and CDR2 is SYGVNS in the germline V gene. Trimming removed 2 bases at V and 9 bases at J, with 20 bases between. CDR3 length: 16 amino acids. For the CDR3, the DNA is TGTGCCAGCAGTGAAGATACCCTAGGGGGTTCTGGTGAGCAGTTCTTC. Translation: CASSEDTLGGSGEQFF. Full variable domain (missing parts from reference TRBV25-1 and TRBJ2-1): EADIYQTPRYLVIGTGKKITLECSQTMGHDKMYWYQQDPGMELHLIHYSYGVNSTEKGDLSSESTVSRIRTEHFPLTLESARPSHTSQYLCASSEDTLGGSGEQFFGPGTRLTVL.

This clonotype was detected many times. The rearrangement uses TRBV30 and TRBJ2-1; no clear D gene. Trimming stripped 2 bases from V and 4 bases from J, with 3 bases between. The CDR3 totals 11 residues. The V gene's germline CDR1 is GTSNPN and CDR2 SVGIG (reference sequence). The CDR3 region is CAWSHYNEQFF. CDR3 sequence (DNA): TGTGCCTGGAGTCATTACAATGAGCAGTTCTTC.

As for this clonotype: This may be a read error, as it is one base from a much larger clone. The CDR3 here is CASSLLWGGGQETQYF. For the CDR3, the DNA is TGTGCCAGCAGTCTCCTTTGGGGAGGAGGTCAAGAGACCCAGTACTTC. This chain joins TRBV6-1 and TRBJ2-5, with a weak D call TRBD2 (6 bases). The germline gives CDR1 MNHNS, CDR2 SASEGT. The CDR3 spans 16 residues. The ends were cut back, 5 bases at V and 2 bases at J, with 18 bases in the middle.

Ten or more counts support this clonotype. This chain links TRBV4-1 with TRBJ1-4; 7 nucleotides match TRBD1. Per the germline V gene, CDR1 is MGHRA and CDR2 is YSYEKL. The ends lost 2 bases at V and 4 bases at J; junction bases unmatched: 7. This CDR3 is built from 16 residues. CDR3 coding DNA: TGCGCCAGCAGCCAAAGGGGGACAGCGTTTAATGAAAAACTGTTTTTT. It yields the protein CASSQRGTAFNEKLFF.

This clonotype turned up a few times. The chain recombines TRBV7-9 with TRBJ2-1; the match to TRBD2 covers 7 bases. V gave up 3 bases and J gave up 9 bases; unmatched junction bases: 20. The CDR3 runs 18 residues. Germline CDR1 is SEHNR and CDR2 is FQNEAQ (reference sequence). Written as DNA, the CDR3 is TGTGCCAGCAGCTTCCCGAGGACTAGAGAGACGCCAGATCGTGAGCAGTTCTTC. Translating gives CASSFPRTRETPDREQFF.

This clonotype came up a few times. The chain uses TRBV30 and TRBJ2-3, with D perhaps assigned TRBD1 or TRBD2 (5 bases each). Germline CDR1 and CDR2: GTSNPN and SVGIG (reference sequence). Deletions cut 8 bases from V and 2 bases from J, with 17 bases between. The CDR3 is 14 residues long. The CDR3 DNA reads as TGTGCCCTCGTGGGGGTAACTCTCACAGATACGCAGTATTTT. It translates to CALVGVTLTDTQYF.

At least ten counts were recorded for this clonotype. At one of its ends the junction is not consistent with the germline gene, which may arise from a read error. The chain links TRBV11-2 to TRBJ2-3, with a weak D call TRBD2 (6 bases). This CDR3 has 15 residues. CDR1 is SGHAT and CDR2 is FQNNGV in the germline V gene. The CDR3 loop is CASTDRDFDTYTQYF. CDR3 DNA: TGTGCCAGCACCGACCGGGACTTTGACACATATACGCAGTATTTT.

This sequence joins TRBV6-1 and TRBJ2-2; D may be TRBD1 or TRBD2 (6 bases each). The germline V and J ends were trimmed by 6 bases and 5 bases, with 22 bases remaining between them. The CDR3 has 17 residues. CDR1 and CDR2 from the germline V gene are MNHNS and SASEGT. The CDR3 region has the DNA TGTGCCAGCAGCAATGTTGGGGGGCGACGGGAGACCGGGGAGCTGTTTTTT. Encoded protein: CASSNVGGRRETGELFF.

Many counts were recorded for this clonotype. The rearrangement uses TRBV7-6 and TRBJ1-5, with a weak D call TRBD1 (5 bases). Per the germline V gene, CDR1 is SGHVS and CDR2 is FNYEAQ. V lost 2 bases and J lost 3, with 23 bases in between. CDR3 length equals 19 residues. CDR3: CASSLWAGGPSHNNQPQHF. The CDR3 DNA sequence: TGTGCCAGCAGCTTATGGGCCGGGGGTCCCTCCCATAACAATCAGCCCCAGCATTTT.

This clonotype occurred many times. CDR3 nucleotide sequence: TGCAGTGCTACCTACTTGACACCGAGCTCCTACAATGAGCAGTTCTTC. Protein sequence: CSATYLTPSSYNEQFF. The chain carries TRBV20-1 and TRBJ2-1, with no clear D. CDR1 is DFQATT, CDR2 SNEGSKA, per germline (reference sequence). V was clipped by 4 bases and J by 0 bases, with 16 bases between them. This CDR3 is 16 amino acids long.

This clonotype showed up many times. This rearrangement joins TRBV6-1 to TRBJ2-5, with TRBD1 matching 7 bases. Germline assignment: CDR1 MNHNS and CDR2 SASEGT. The CDR3 sequence is 14 residues long. V shed 7 bases and J 4 bases; nucleotides not matched to a gene: 9. The CDR3 DNA follows: TGTGCCAGCATAAGGACAGGAGGAGGAGAGACCCAGTACTTC. It yields the protein CASIRTGGGETQYF.

This clonotype was recorded a few times. The junction does not match germline at one end; this may be a read error. This chain joins TRBV7-7 and TRBJ2-7; D is ambiguous. From germline, CDR1 is SSHAT and CDR2 FNYEAQ (reference sequence). There are 15 residues in the CDR3. The CDR3 loop is CASSLPLPHTYEQYF. The DNA of the CDR3 is TGTGCTAGCAGCTTACCTCTCCCGCATACCTACGAGCAGTACTTC. The whole variable domain, filled in from reference TRBV7-7 and TRBJ2-7, reads GAGVSQSPRYKVTKRGQDVTLRCDPISSHATLYWYQQALGQGPEFLTYFNYEAQPDKSGLPSDRFSAERPEGSISTLTIQRTEQRDSAMYRCASSLPLPHTYEQYFGPGTRLTVT.

This clonotype was detected ten times or more. The chain carries TRBV6-1 and TRBJ1-2, with D possibly matching TRBD1 (6 bases). This CDR3 has 16 amino acids. CDR1 and CDR2 (germline): MNHNS, SASEGT. Trimming removed 6 bases from V and 6 bases from J, with 23 bases in between. CDR3: CASSPSAPRGVNGYTF. The CDR3 DNA follows: TGTGCCAGCAGCCCCTCCGCCCCCAGGGGCGTAAATGGCTACACCTTC.

In its sample, this clonotype was seen many times. The chain joins TRBV20-1 to TRBJ2-3; a possible D gene is TRBD2 (6 bases). Trimming cost V 2 bases and J 3 bases, with 21 bases left between them. Germline V lookup: CDR1 DFQATT, CDR2 SNEGSKA (reference sequence). There are 17 residues in the CDR3. The CDR3 here is CSARRGAGNIGTDTQYF. The CDR3, as DNA: TGCAGTGCTAGAAGGGGAGCGGGTAATATTGGTACAGATACGCAGTATTTT.

CDR3 bases: TGCGCCAGCAGCCAACTCGTAGCCAAAAACATTCAGTACTTC. It specifies CASSQLVAKNIQYF. This chain links TRBV4-1 with TRBJ2-4; D remains ambiguous. The V gene lost 2 bases and the J gene lost 0 bases, with 5 bases spanning the gap. Germline V lookup: CDR1 MGHRA, CDR2 YSYEKL. This CDR3 region has 14 residues.

The chain links TRBV28 to TRBJ2-1, with a tentative D call TRBD2 (5 bases). CDR3 length: 14 amino acids. The V gene lost 8 bases and the J gene lost 2 bases, with 13 bases spanning the gap. CDR1 is MDHEN and CDR2 is SYDVKM in the germline V gene. CDR3 coding DNA: TGTGCCAGCTTCGGAGGCCCACCCTACAATGAGCAGTTCTTC. It encodes CASFGGPPYNEQFF.

In its sample, this clonotype was seen many times. The CDR3 loop is CSASTGLDEQYF. Here the CDR3 DNA reads TGCAGTGCTTCAACAGGGCTCGACGAGCAGTACTTC. The rearrangement uses TRBV20-1 and TRBJ2-7, with D possibly matching TRBD1 (6 bases). The CDR3 extends over 12 amino acids. Between the trimmed V and J ends, which lost 5 bases and 5 bases, there was a span of 13 bases. Germline values: CDR1 DFQATT, CDR2 SNEGSKA (reference sequence).

This clonotype was counted many times. The rearrangement links TRBV2 to TRBJ2-7; TRBD1 matches 10 bases. The germline V gene has CDR1 SNHLY and CDR2 FYNNEI. The junction had 9 bases not matched to a gene; V was cut back by 7 bases and J by 0 bases. CDR3 length: 16 amino acids. The CDR3 loop reads CASKVRDRGYSYEQYF. Here the CDR3 DNA reads TGTGCCAGCAAGGTCCGGGACAGGGGTTACTCCTACGAGCAGTACTTC. Together with reference TRBV2 and TRBJ2-7, the CDR3 gives the full variable domain: EPEVTQTPSHQVTQMGQEVILRCVPISNHLYFYWYRQILGQKVEFLVSFYNNEISEKSEIFDDQFSVERPDGSNFTLKIRSTKLEDSAMYFCASKVRDRGYSYEQYFGPGTRLTVT.

This clonotype appeared many times. V is TRBV6-1 and J is TRBJ2-7, with 9 bases fitting TRBD2. Germline CDR1 and CDR2: MNHNS and SASEGT. This CDR3 is built from 15 residues. Trimming cost V 8 bases and J 0 bases; bases outside gene matches: 8. CDR3 nucleotide sequence: TGTGCCAGCGGCCTAGCGGGGCCTCCCTCCTACGAGCAGTACTTC. Encoded protein: CASGLAGPPSYEQYF.

A few counts support this clonotype. Germline is not matched at one junction end, which may reflect a read error. The V gene is TRBV7-6, the J gene TRBJ2-1, with D possibly being TRBD1 (5 bases). Per germline, CDR1 SGHVS and CDR2 FNYEAQ. The CDR3 length is 17 residues. CDR3 region: CAGSSALWGGDYNEQFF. The DNA for the CDR3 is TGTGCCGGCAGCTCAGCCCTATGGGGCGGAGATTACAATGAGCAGTTCTTC.

J is TRBJ2-7 and V is TRBV5-1; 8 bases fit TRBD1. Germline CDR1 SGHRS, CDR2 YFSETQ. There are 14 residues in the CDR3. Trimming cost V 5 bases and J 7 bases; bases outside gene matches: 11. CDR3 loop: CASSTGGSGREQYF. The DNA of the CDR3 is TGCGCCAGCAGTACAGGGGGATCAGGGAGGGAGCAGTACTTC.

Comments on this clonotype: This clone may be a read error of a much larger clone one base away. The chain has TRBV4-1 and TRBJ1-1; perhaps TRBD1 as D (6 bases). Per the germline V gene, CDR1 is MGHRA and CDR2 is YSYEKL. This CDR3 is 17 amino acids long. The CDR3 nucleotides are TGCACCAGCAGCCAGCCGGGGGGCCTCGGCATGAACACTGAAGCTTTCTTT. Translated: CTSSQPGGLGMNTEAFF.

The chain couples TRBV4-1 to TRBJ2-5, with a possible D match to TRBD2 (5 bases). V lost 0 bases, J lost 0 bases, and 11 bases lay in between. The CDR3 sequence is 16 residues long. Germline CDR1 reads MGHRA; CDR2 reads YSYEKL. CDR3 nucleotides: TGCGCCAGCAGCCAAGATCCGGAGGCGTACCAAGAGACCCAGTACTTC. Residues: CASSQDPEAYQETQYF.

This clonotype was seen repeatedly, ten times or more. The rearrangement joins TRBV28 to TRBJ2-3; 7 nucleotides align to TRBD2. J was trimmed by 11 bases and V by 6 bases; bases with no gene match: 8. Germline V CDR1 and CDR2: MDHEN, SYDVKM. The length of the CDR3 is 12 residues. The CDR3 DNA is TGTGCCAGCAGCTCTCATCCGGGGGGGCAGTATTTT. It translates to CASSSHPGGQYF.

This clonotype was seen repeatedly, ten times or more. The chain has TRBV11-3 and TRBJ2-7; tentative D call: TRBD1 (5 bases). The V and J ends lost 5 bases and 4 bases respectively, with 18 bases between them. Germline CDR1 is SGHNT and CDR2 is YENEEA. The CDR3 totals 15 residues. CDR3 bases: TGTGCCAGCAGCCCTCAGGGCGCACTTCAATACGAGCAGTACTTC. Protein product: CASSPQGALQYEQYF.

This clonotype was recorded at least ten times. J is TRBJ2-1 and V is TRBV12-3 or TRBV12-4, with D possibly called TRBD1 or TRBD2 (5 bases each). V was cut by 6 bases and J by 6 bases, with 27 bases left in between. This CDR3 has 18 residues. CDR3 bases: TGTGCCAGCAGCTCCAAAATACAAGGGTCGGCTGGGGGCAATGAGCAGTTCTTC. Its translation is CASSSKIQGSAGGNEQFF.

This clonotype was seen ten or more times. The chain has TRBV6-2 or TRBV6-3 and TRBJ2-2; 9 nucleotides line up with TRBD2. This CDR3 is built from 14 residues. Germline V gene lookup returns CDR1 MNHEY and CDR2 SVGEGT. The V gene end was trimmed by 6 bases and the J gene end by 3 bases; junction bases not matched to a gene: 2. This CDR3 is CASSWTSDTGELFF. CDR3 sequence (DNA): TGTGCCAGCAGCTGGACTAGCGACACCGGGGAGCTGTTTTTT.

This sequence joins TRBV5-5 and TRBJ2-7; 7 positions match TRBD2. Germline V gene sequence: CDR1 SGHKS, CDR2 YYEKEE (reference sequence). There are 15 residues in the CDR3. Losses at the gene ends were 0 bases for V and 3 bases for J; bases not matched to a gene: 6. The CDR3 spells CASSLEGLGHYEQYF. DNA for the CDR3: TGTGCCAGCAGCTTGGAAGGACTAGGCCACTACGAGCAGTACTTC.

This clonotype was detected many times. CDR3 in DNA: TGTGCCAGCAGCCAGATCACTGAAGCTTTCTTT. Protein: CASSQITEAFF. This chain connects TRBV14 to TRBJ1-1; D unresolved. The CDR3 has 11 residues. From germline, CDR1 is SGHDN and CDR2 FVKESK. Trimming took off 3 bases at V and 4 bases at J, with 3 bases between the two ends.

This clonotype was seen many times. The chain recombines TRBV20-1 with TRBJ1-2; 7 nucleotides line up with TRBD1. V gave up 0 bases and J gave up 2 bases; unmatched junction bases: 3. The CDR3 is 14 amino acids. Per the germline V gene, CDR1 is DFQATT and CDR2 is SNEGSKA (reference sequence). The CDR3 bases are TGCAGTGCTAGAGATAAGGGGGCGAACTATGGCTACACCTTC. Residues: CSARDKGANYGYTF.